Below are 20 T cell receptor beta chains sequenced from a single sample in a study of T cells after yellow fever vaccination (dated by TCRdb to between 2018 and 2020). The method was 5' RACE. Instrument on record: Illumina HiSeq 2500. TCRdb reprocessed the public reads (quality trimming at Q25 with fastp, clone calling with MiXCR) and kept in-frame beta chains. Rows with a matching CDR3 protein are joined into one entry that keeps the most common DNA and genes. A total of about 63,000 distinct CDR3 sequences appear in this sample, around 7.4% of them only once. The top ten clonotypes cover 36% of the sample. The sample's treatment or condition label, in plain terms: live attenuated yellow fever vaccine strain. The specimen comprised CD8+ T cells sorted from PBMCs, sampled 15 days after the yellow fever booster vaccination. The receptors derive from a man aged 25-40 years who received the YFV17D yellow fever vaccine.

This clonotype was counted ten times or more. The chain couples TRBV7-2 to TRBJ1-4; D gene uncertain. CDR3 size: 14 residues. The V end lost 1 base, the J end lost 7 bases, and 10 bases lay between the germline ends. The V gene's germline CDR1 is SGHTA and CDR2 FQGNSA. The CDR3 sequence: CASSLVPGSEKLFF. The CDR3 nucleotides read TGTGCCAGCAGCTTAGTTCCGGGGAGTGAAAAACTGTTTTTT.

This clonotype was counted at least ten times. This chain joins TRBV7-9 and TRBJ2-1; tentative D call: TRBD2 (5 bases). The length of the CDR3 is 13 residues. CDR1 is SEHNR and CDR2 is FQNEAQ in the germline V gene (reference sequence). Trimming cost V 2 bases and J 10 bases, with 12 bases left between them. CDR3 DNA sequence: TGTGCCAGCAGCTTAAGGCCCGAGCGGGAGCAGTTCTTC. The encoded protein is CASSLRPEREQFF.

This clonotype was seen ten or more times. The chain has TRBV7-2 and TRBJ2-5, with TRBD1 matching 10 bases. V gave up 6 bases and J gave up 5 bases; unmatched junction bases: 15. This CDR3 has 17 amino acids. Per the germline V gene, CDR1 is SGHTA and CDR2 is FQGNSA. The CDR3 sequence: CASSQEKTGGYGETQYF. DNA for the CDR3: TGTGCCAGCAGTCAAGAGAAGACAGGGGGCTATGGGGAGACCCAGTACTTC.

Many counts were recorded for this clonotype. This chain links TRBV7-8 with TRBJ2-1; D is possibly TRBD1 (6 bases). The CDR3 has 14 residues. Germline loops: CDR1 SGHVS, CDR2 FQNEAQ. Trimming cost V 5 bases and J 3 bases, with 11 bases left between them. CDR3 nucleotides: TGTGCCAGCAGCCCCCGGGACAACTACAATGAGCAGTTCTTC. This translates into CASSPRDNYNEQFF.

This chain links TRBV18 with TRBJ2-7; possibly TRBD1 for D (6 bases). The CDR3 covers 17 residues. With 3 bases removed from V and 5 bases from J, the gap between germline ends came to 23 bases. The germline V gene encodes CDR1 KGHSH and CDR2 LQKENI. The CDR3 DNA sequence: TGTGCCAGCTCACCCGACAGGACCTCGCCGATACCCAACGAGCAGTACTTC. Protein product: CASSPDRTSPIPNEQYF.

The chain links TRBV5-6 to TRBJ2-1; 12 nucleotides match TRBD2. V shed 9 bases, J shed 0 bases, and the junction held 13 bases outside the gene matches. Germline assignment: CDR1 SGHDT and CDR2 YYEEEE. The CDR3 length is 18 residues. In DNA, the CDR3 is TGTGCCATGGGCCCCGGACTAGCGGGACCTTTCTCCTACAATGAGCAGTTCTTC. It translates to CAMGPGLAGPFSYNEQFF.

This clonotype was seen ten or more times. The J gene is TRBJ2-2, the V gene TRBV20-1; TRBD1 is a possible D gene (5 bases). This CDR3 spans 16 amino acids. The V gene's germline CDR1 is DFQATT and CDR2 SNEGSKA (reference sequence). V lost 1 base, J lost 2 bases, and 14 bases lay in between. The CDR3 is CSARGGDRINTGELFF. CDR3 sequence (DNA): TGCAGTGCTAGAGGTGGAGACAGAATAAACACCGGGGAGCTGTTTTTT.

Many counts were recorded for this clonotype. V usage is TRBV6-4 and J usage is TRBJ2-1, with 8 bases aligning to TRBD2. The V gene end was trimmed by 5 bases and the J gene end by 9 bases; junction bases not matched to a gene: 3. Germline CDR1 and CDR2: MRHNA and SNTAGT. This CDR3 region has 12 residues. This CDR3 reads CASSSAGAEQFF. The CDR3 DNA is TGTGCCAGCAGTTCAGCGGGGGCTGAGCAGTTCTTC.

In this sample, this clonotype turned up many times. The chain is built from TRBV4-3 and TRBJ2-7; D might be TRBD2 (5 bases). Germline V gene sequence: CDR1 LGHNA, CDR2 YSLEER. The CDR3 is 15 amino acids. Trimming took off 0 bases at V and 3 bases at J, with 12 bases between the two ends. CDR3 in amino acids: CASSQDSGIIYEQYF. Here the CDR3 DNA reads TGCGCCAGCAGCCAAGATTCCGGGATCATCTACGAGCAGTACTTC.

This clonotype appeared a single time. A much larger clone lies a single base off, so this may be a read error. This rearrangement joins TRBV20-1 to TRBJ2-1; 8 bases align to TRBD2. The CDR3 loop spans 16 amino acids. Trimming took 0 bases from V and 3 from J; bases not matched to a gene: 7. Germline CDR1 is DFQATT and CDR2 is SNEGSKA (reference sequence). The CDR3 spells CSARDQSGGFYNEQFF. The DNA for the CDR3 is TGCAGTGCTAGAGATCAATCGGGAGGGTTCTACAATGAGCAGTTCTTC.

This clonotype was observed at least ten times. The chain is built from TRBV4-3 and TRBJ1-1; D is undetermined. CDR1 is LGHNA, CDR2 YSLEER, per germline. Trimming stripped 1 base from V and 8 bases from J, with 8 bases between. The CDR3 sequence is 12 residues long. The CDR3 spells CASSQVGYEAFF. CDR3 bases: TGCGCCAGCAGCCAAGTCGGCTACGAAGCTTTCTTT.

This clonotype was detected only a few times. The V gene is TRBV13, the J gene TRBJ1-1; no firm D call. Germline assignment: CDR1 PRHDT and CDR2 FYEKMQ (reference sequence). There are 14 residues in the CDR3. The ends were cut back, 5 bases at V and 1 base at J, with 11 bases in the middle. CDR3: CASSLPAGNTEAFF. The CDR3 DNA follows: TGTGCCAGCAGCCTCCCTGCGGGGAACACTGAAGCTTTCTTT.

This clonotype was observed many times. The gene calls are TRBV25-1 and TRBJ2-1; no clear D. Germline V gene sequence: CDR1 MGHDK, CDR2 SYGVNS. V lost 3 bases, J lost 5 bases, and 8 bases lay in between. The CDR3 has 13 residues. The CDR3 nucleotides are TGTGCCAGCAGTGACCGTCGGAACAATGAGCAGTTCTTC. Translating gives CASSDRRNNEQFF.

At least ten counts were recorded for this clonotype. CDR3 nucleotides: TGTGCCAGCAAAAAGACCGGGGAGCTGTTTTTT. It translates to CASKKTGELFF. The chain has TRBV6-5 and TRBJ2-2; D ambiguous. Deletions cut 7 bases from V and 5 bases from J, with 5 bases between. This CDR3 spans 11 amino acids. Germline-derived CDR1 and CDR2 are MNHEY and SVGAGI.

This clonotype was detected ten times or more. The chain couples TRBV12-3 or TRBV12-4 to TRBJ2-1; D is unresolved. This CDR3 comprises 13 residues. V was shortened by 8 bases and J by 0 bases, with 8 bases between the two germline ends. CDR3 region: CASLRTSYNEQFF. CDR3 sequence (DNA): TGTGCCAGCCTCCGGACCTCCTACAATGAGCAGTTCTTC.

The sample holds many counts of this clonotype. CDR3 nucleotide sequence: TGTGCCAGCAGCCGCCCACTAGCGGTGAACACCGGGGAGCTGTTTTTT. Amino acid sequence: CASSRPLAVNTGELFF. This chain links TRBV7-8 with TRBJ2-2; the match to TRBD2 covers 8 bases. V shed 5 bases, J shed 1 base, and the junction held 6 bases outside the gene matches. The CDR3 loop spans 16 amino acids. From germline, CDR1 is SGHVS and CDR2 FQNEAQ.

This clonotype was seen ten or more times. V and J are TRBV20-1 and TRBJ2-1; possibly TRBD1 or TRBD2 for D (5 bases each). CDR3 length equals 11 residues. The ends were cut back, 6 bases at V and 13 bases at J, with 16 bases in the middle. Looked up from germline, CDR1 is DFQATT and CDR2 is SNEGSKA (reference sequence). CDR3 in amino acids: CSAQLGVYQFF. The DNA for the CDR3 is TGCAGTGCCCAACTGGGGGTTTACCAGTTCTTC.

As concerns this clonotype: Possible read error: a much larger clone is one base away. V and J are TRBV20-1 and TRBJ2-7; D unresolved. This CDR3 region has 13 residues. Trimming left V 5 bases short and J 3 bases short, with 14 bases between. The germline V gene has CDR1 DFQATT and CDR2 SNEGSKA (reference sequence). CDR3 in amino acids: CSAGKERFYEQYF. CDR3 in DNA: TGCAGTGCTGGAAAGGAGAGGTTCTACGAGCAGTACTTC.

This clonotype has at least ten counts. This chain uses TRBV7-9 with TRBJ2-5; 8 bases are a match to TRBD1. Germline CDR1 is SEHNR and CDR2 is FQNEAQ (reference sequence). This CDR3 is built from 15 residues. The V segment lost 3 bases and the J segment 1 base; nucleotides outside the gene matches: 4. CDR3: CASSLRDRPQETQYF. DNA of the CDR3: TGTGCCAGCAGCTTGCGGGACAGGCCCCAAGAGACCCAGTACTTC.

This clonotype was detected ten times or more. This rearrangement joins TRBV20-1 to TRBJ2-1, with 7 bases fitting TRBD1. Per the germline V gene, CDR1 is DFQATT and CDR2 is SNEGSKA (reference sequence). The CDR3 contains 13 residues. The V gene end was trimmed by 6 bases and the J gene end by 7 bases; junction bases not matched to a gene: 9. The CDR3 reads CSAEQGLRNEQFF. For the CDR3, the DNA is TGCAGTGCCGAACAGGGGCTAAGGAATGAGCAGTTCTTC.